This T cell receptor beta chain was sequenced during a study of Tregs in tolerant kidney transplant recipients. As to this clone: Its matching antigen is unknown. Other DNA sequences of this sample code for an identical CDR3.

The study's findings and limits: Findings come from small patient numbers and require larger validation.

Thawed PBMCs were FACS-sorted into unstimulated CD4+CD25+CD127- regulatory T cells, CD4+CD25- non-regulatory cells, CD4 and CD8 cells. This table comes from immunoSEQ multiplex PCR, and its TCRdb copy is limited to in-frame clones, with some not included. The top ten clones hold 2.1% of a sample with 60,000 or so clones, roughly 85% of them seen once. The CDR3 sequence is 14 residues long. The rearrangement joins TRBV12-2 to TRBJ1-5; the DNA was not used to check the table's D call, TRBD1. TRBV12-2 is a listed pseudogene. This sequence originates from a human donor who received a combined kidney and bone marrow transplant. The sample consisted of Tregs from blood, taken before the transplant. The CDR3 region is CASRLAEGGEPQHF. The CDR3 nucleotides are TGTGCAAGTCGCTTAGCAGAAGGGGGCGAGCCCCAGCATTTT.